These 22 T cell receptor beta chains share one sample of origin, sequenced in a study of T cell responses to AZD1222 COVID-19 vaccine. Sequencing was performed with immunoSEQ multiplex PCR; in TCRdb, only in-frame clones are kept and a portion is missing. The profile shows around 140,000 clones, over 90% of them singletons. This specimen consisted of peripheral blood, obtained on day 0 of MenACWY control vaccination. The receptors here all came from an adult in good health.

DNA for the CDR3: TGTGCCAGCAGCTTAGGGGGACTCGGCTACACCTTC. The encoded protein is CASSLGGLGYTF. This sequence joins TRBV7-8 and TRBJ1-2; tentatively, D is TRBD1 (5 bases). Germline loops: CDR1 SGHVS, CDR2 FQNEAQ. The CDR3 has 12 residues. Trimming cost V 1 base and J 8 bases, with 8 bases left between them.

This clone was found once. The chain combines TRBV9 with TRBJ2-7; TRBD1 is a possible D gene (6 bases). Trimming left V 3 bases short and J 7 bases short, with 14 bases between. Germline V lookup: CDR1 SGDLS, CDR2 YYNGEE. The CDR3 runs to 13 residues. The CDR3 nucleotides are TGTGCCAGCAGCGCCGCGACAGGTTGGGAGCAGTACTTC. It translates to CASSAATGWEQYF.

The chain carries TRBV19 and TRBJ2-1; D might be TRBD2 (6 bases). Germline CDR1 is LNHDA and CDR2 is SQIVND (reference sequence). V was shortened by 6 bases and J by 5 bases, with 14 bases between the two germline ends. The CDR3 is 14 residues long. The CDR3 protein is CASRTRRGNNEQFF. The CDR3 DNA follows: TGTGCCAGTAGAACCCGGCGGGGAAACAATGAGCAGTTCTTC.

The rearrangement links TRBV5-8 to TRBJ1-5, with D unclear. The CDR3 totals 15 residues. CDR1 and CDR2 (germline): SGHTS, YDEGEE. Trimming removed 2 bases from V and 3 bases from J, with 12 bases in between. CDR3 amino acids: CASSFGVDTNQPQHF. The CDR3 DNA follows: TGTGCCAGCAGCTTCGGCGTCGATACCAATCAGCCCCAGCATTTT.

The CDR3 loop reads CAISEKWGSSYEQYF. For the CDR3, the DNA is TGTGCCATCAGTGAGAAGTGGGGCTCCTCCTACGAGCAGTACTTC. This chain joins TRBV10-3 and TRBJ2-7, with a possible D match to TRBD1 (5 bases). Per the germline V gene, CDR1 is ENHRY and CDR2 is SYGVKD. The CDR3 extends over 15 amino acids. Trimming took off 2 bases at V and 0 bases at J, with 11 bases between the two ends.

The chain uses TRBV7-2 and TRBJ1-3; the D is unclear. V was trimmed by 6 bases and J by 6 bases, leaving 15 bases between them. Germline V gene lookup returns CDR1 SGHTA and CDR2 FQGNSA. This CDR3 spans 14 amino acids. This CDR3 is CASSKKSTENTIYF. For the CDR3, the DNA is TGTGCCAGCAGTAAAAAGAGTACTGAAAACACCATATATTTT.

The sample holds many counts of this clone. The rearrangement joins TRBV4-1 to TRBJ1-2, with a tentative D call TRBD1 (5 bases). The V end lost 4 bases, the J end lost 8 bases, and 23 bases lay between the germline ends. Germline lookup yields CDR1 MGHRA and CDR2 YSYEKL. The CDR3 length is 16 residues. The CDR3 DNA follows: TGCGCCAGCAGCCCCACCACTGAGGGACTCAGCTGGGGCTACACCTTC. Encoded protein: CASSPTTEGLSWGYTF.

This clone was recorded only once. Other DNA variants within this sample encode the same CDR3. This rearrangement joins TRBV7-9 to TRBJ2-5, with 11 positions matching TRBD2. V lost 1 base to trimming and J lost 4 bases; unmatched junction nucleotides: 2. The CDR3 totals 15 residues. Germline loops: CDR1 SEHNR, CDR2 FQNEAQ (reference sequence). The CDR3 DNA is TGTGCCAGCAGCTTAGTAACTAGCGGGGGAGAGACCCAGTACTTC. Translation: CASSLVTSGGETQYF.

The chain recombines TRBV19 with TRBJ1-1; TRBD1 matches 8 bases. Germline assignment: CDR1 LNHDA and CDR2 SQIVND (reference sequence). V gave up 6 bases and J gave up 2 bases; unmatched junction bases: 2. The CDR3 extends over 13 amino acids. CDR3 DNA: TGTGCCAGTAGGACAGGGGCCAACACTGAAGCTTTCTTT. The encoded protein is CASRTGANTEAFF. Full variable domain (rest looked up from reference TRBV19 and TRBJ1-1): DGGITQSPKYLFRKEGQNVTLSCEQNLNHDAMYWYRQDPGQGLRLIYYSQIVNDFQKGDIAEGYSVSREKKESFPLTVTSAQKNPTAFYLCASRTGANTEAFFGQGTRLTVV.

The rearrangement links TRBV11-3 to TRBJ2-1, with 15 bases matching TRBD2. V lost 3 bases, J lost 4 bases, and 10 bases stayed unmatched. The germline CDR1 and CDR2 sequences are SGHNT and YENEEA. The CDR3 length is 19 residues. CDR3 region: CASSFTSPGLAGGYNEQFF. The CDR3 DNA reads as TGTGCCAGCAGCTTTACTTCTCCGGGACTAGCGGGGGGATACAATGAGCAGTTCTTC.

This chain connects TRBV11-1 to TRBJ1-2; maybe TRBD1 (6 bases). CDR1 SGHAT and CDR2 FQDESV come from the germline V gene (reference sequence). V was trimmed by 5 bases and J by 1 base, leaving 8 bases between them. This CDR3 contains 13 residues. Here the CDR3 DNA reads TGTGCCAGCAGCCTACAGGGTAACTATGGCTACACCTTC. As protein: CASSLQGNYGYTF.

CDR3 in DNA: TGTGCCAGCAGCCAAGTGGGAGGGGTTAGTGTGGGCAATGAGCAGTTCTTC. Translation gives CASSQVGGVSVGNEQFF. The V gene is TRBV14, the J gene TRBJ2-1; 7 nucleotides align to TRBD2. The CDR3 totals 17 residues. Unmatched junction bases numbered 12, after V lost 1 base and J lost 6 bases. Germline V gene data show CDR1 as SGHDN and CDR2 as FVKESK.

The chain has TRBV3-1 (or the pseudogene TRBV3-2) and TRBJ1-5; D is unclear. Trimming removed 2 bases at V and 1 base at J, with 3 bases between. CDR1 LGHDT and CDR2 YNNKEL come from the germline V gene (reference sequence). The CDR3 spans 13 residues. CDR3 bases: TGTGCCAGCAGCCAATTGAGCAATCAGCCCCAGCATTTT. Translation: CASSQLSNQPQHF.

The chain couples TRBV6-5 to TRBJ1-5; D uncertain. In germline, CDR1 is MNHEY, CDR2 SVGAGI. This CDR3 comprises 15 residues. V shed 2 bases and J shed 0 bases, with 8 bases lying between them. CDR3 coding DNA: TGTGCCAGCAGTTACACCGGAGATAGCAATCAGCCCCAGCATTTT. It is translated as CASSYTGDSNQPQHF.

This chain uses TRBV28 with TRBJ2-7; D ambiguous. Between the trimmed V and J ends, which lost 6 bases and 8 bases, there was a span of 20 bases. The germline gives CDR1 MDHEN, CDR2 SYDVKM. CDR3 size: 14 residues. The CDR3 loop reads CASSPALGGLQQYF. Here the CDR3 DNA reads TGTGCCAGCAGCCCCGCGCTGGGCGGCTTGCAGCAGTACTTC.

CDR3 protein: CASSDREGYEQYF. The DNA of the CDR3 is TGTGCCAGCAGTGACCGGGAAGGCTACGAGCAGTACTTC. This chain links TRBV25-1 with TRBJ2-7; TRBD2 might be the D (5 bases). CDR1 is MGHDK, CDR2 SYGVNS, per germline. The V gene lost 3 bases and the J gene lost 3 bases, with 9 bases spanning the gap. This CDR3 has 13 amino acids.

The chain combines TRBV18 with TRBJ1-1; D remains unclear. V lost 1 base to trimming and J lost 1 base, with 7 bases between them. Germline assignment: CDR1 KGHSH and CDR2 LQKENI. This CDR3 is 14 amino acids long. CDR3 loop: CASSPLGGNTEAFF. In nucleotides, the CDR3 is TGTGCCAGCTCACCACTTGGAGGGAACACTGAAGCTTTCTTT. Full variable domain (remainder filled in from reference TRBV18 and TRBJ1-1): NAGVMQNPRHLVRRRGQEARLRCSPMKGHSHVYWYRQLPEEGLKFMVYLQKENIIDESGMPKERFSAEFPKEGPSILRIQQVVRGDSAAYFCASSPLGGNTEAFFGQGTRLTVV.

The gene calls are TRBV6-5 and TRBJ1-5; tentative D call: TRBD1 (6 bases). The CDR3 is 14 residues long. Per the germline V gene, CDR1 is MNHEY and CDR2 is SVGAGI. The V end lost 3 bases, the J end lost 6 bases, and 12 bases lay between the germline ends. DNA of the CDR3: TGTGCCAGCAGTTATACCGGAGGGGGTCAGCCCCAGCATTTT. This gives the protein CASSYTGGGQPQHF.

This clone has a single count. This chain joins TRBV7-9 and TRBJ2-1; D possibly corresponds to TRBD1 (5 bases). Germline V gene data show CDR1 as SEHNR and CDR2 as FQNEAQ (reference sequence). Trimming pared 6 bases from V and 0 bases from J, leaving 9 bases between. This CDR3 is built from 14 residues. CDR3 sequence (DNA): TGTGCCAGCAGTCAGGGAAGCTCCTACAATGAGCAGTTCTTC. This sequence encodes CASSQGSSYNEQFF.

The rearrangement uses TRBV7-9 and TRBJ2-3; a weak D match, TRBD2 (6 bases). Germline CDR1 is SEHNR and CDR2 is FQNEAQ (reference sequence). The ends were cut back, 1 base at V and 4 bases at J, with 6 bases in the middle. The CDR3 totals 13 residues. CDR3 sequence (DNA): TGTGCCAGCAGCTTAGGGAGGGCAGATACGCAGTATTTT. Its translation is CASSLGRADTQYF.

The V and J genes are TRBV9 and TRBJ1-3; TRBD1 agrees at 8 bases. From germline, CDR1 is SGDLS and CDR2 YYNGEE. The ends lost 0 bases at V and 2 bases at J; junction bases unmatched: 4. This CDR3 has 16 amino acids. The DNA of the CDR3 is TGTGCCAGCAGCGTAGGAGGACAGGGAACTGGAAACACCATATATTTT. As protein: CASSVGGQGTGNTIYF.

CDR3 protein: CASSNGNLITEAFF. The CDR3 nucleotides read TGTGCCAGCAGTAATGGGAATTTAATAACTGAAGCTTTCTTT. This chain uses TRBV6-5 with TRBJ1-1; D is unclear. The CDR3 length is 14 residues. The germline CDR1 and CDR2 sequences are MNHEY and SVGAGI. The V end lost 5 bases, the J end lost 5 bases, and 15 bases lay between the germline ends.